This T cell receptor (beta chain) was sequenced during a study of control samples from healthy donors and cancer patients. The CDR3 has 17 amino acids. Per germline, CDR1 LNHDA and CDR2 SQIVND (reference sequence). V lost 3 bases and J lost 0, with 15 bases in between. Sequenced by immunoSEQ multiplex PCR; TCRdb stores in-frame clones only, minus some. Among about 170,000 clones listed, just over 90% were seen once. Sequencing used blood. V gene TRBV19 combines with J gene TRBJ1-5, with D perhaps TRBD1 (6 bases). The TCR comes from a woman aged 55 to 70 in good health. The CDR3 nucleotides are TGTGCCAGTAGTATTCTCCTGGACAGTTATAGCAATCAGCCCCAGCATTTT. As protein: CASSILLDSYSNQPQHF.